The clone carrying this T cell receptor (beta chain) was seen a few times. As yet, its antigen is unknown. The record originates from a study of beta chain features in type 1 diabetes. Study-wide points: Patients with type 1 diabetes showed fewer VDJ junction insertions and more deletions. With patients and controls alike, PCR might favor shorter templates to an equal degree.

CDR3 length: 11 residues. Trimming cost V 6 bases and J 2 bases, with 8 bases left between them. The germline V gene encodes CDR1 SQVTM and CDR2 ANQGSEA. Since all of the isolated RNA was reverse transcribed, expressed TCRB transcripts were what got sequenced. Assay used: immunoSEQ multiplex PCR; TCRdb lists only in-frame clones, some missing. The sample lists 450,000 to 550,000 clones; roughly 31% were seen once. The clonotype comes from a young man in good health. V usage is TRBV29-1 and J usage is TRBJ2-7, with D hard to call. Sequencing was done on a sample of naive CD4+ T cells from blood. The CDR3 bases are TGCAGCGTAGGGTTCCCCTACGAGCAGTACTTC. Encoded protein: CSVGFPYEQYF.